These T cell receptor beta chains were read from a single sample in a study of T-cell reconstitution after alpha-beta-depleted transplantation in children. TCRdb called the PCR reads again in MiXCR, with one record for every CDR3 protein. The table has about 250,000 distinct CDR3 sequences, roughly a quarter seen once; the top ten hold about 4.8%. Source: PBMCs, mostly from graft donor cells, taken 360 days after TCRalphabeta/CD19-depleted stem cell transplant. The receptors here all came from a female patient aged 2-15 years who had a stem cell transplant for congenital amegakaryocytic thrombocytopenia, so the T cells may come from the graft donor. The conserved cysteine and the conserved F or W are not part of the CDR3 here.

TRBV4-1,TRBJ1-1,ASSQVGLENTEAF
TRBV7-8,TRBJ2-1,ASSLPLYNEQF
TRBV29-1,TRBJ2-7,SVVQGYYEQY
TRBV5-1,TRBJ2-5,ASSFLGTGGETQY
TRBV12-3/TRBV12-4,TRBJ1-1,ASSLRLEAF
TRBV3-1,TRBJ2-1,ASSQRDYSSYNEQF
TRBV4-1,TRBJ1-2,ASSHPGQGYGYT
TRBV6-2/TRBV6-3,TRBJ2-3,ASSSPGSKDTQY
TRBV10-1,TRBJ2-3,ASSDKGAGGTDTQY
TRBV6-6,TRBJ2-3,ASGYSPTLTQY
TRBV20-1,TRBJ1-1,SARDQNNEAF
TRBV2,TRBJ1-1,ASSYWGAEAF
TRBV12-3/TRBV12-4,TRBJ1-2,ASTLGTGVGYT
TRBV10-2,TRBJ2-3,ASSETSGGIAGDTQY
TRBV4-3,TRBJ2-7,ASSPGVSGSYEQY
TRBV5-5,TRBJ2-7,ASSLWALSYEQY
TRBV10-3,TRBJ2-1,AISAARLAGGDEQF
TRBV14,TRBJ1-3,ASSQEAFKGSGNTIY
TRBV27,TRBJ2-3,ASRRVGTDTQY
TRBV20-1,TRBJ2-7,SARWTGDYEQY
TRBV20-1,TRBJ2-1,SARLQSGTSYNEQF
TRBV6-1,TRBJ2-2,ASSSPGQAMDTGELF
TRBV12-3/TRBV12-4,TRBJ2-7,ASRSRDRGFYEQY
TRBV29-1,TRBJ1-4,SVSGTDNEKLF
TRBV12-3/TRBV12-4,TRBJ2-5,ASSGWGAGETQY
TRBV10-3,TRBJ1-3,AISESRQGGINTIY
TRBV7-8,TRBJ2-3,ASSSSGGFTDTQY
TRBV6-2/TRBV6-3,TRBJ1-1,ASRNAGPHGVNTEAF
TRBV3-1,TRBJ2-3,ASSQGPFELTDTQY
TRBV5-6,TRBJ2-1,ASSLRGGYNEQF
TRBV6-5,TRBJ2-1,ASSYGTERGEQF
TRBV20-1,TRBJ2-6,SAPRQGMGGANVLT
TRBV29-1,TRBJ1-1,SVESGYRTEAF
TRBV29-1,TRBJ2-3,SVQGAGADTQY
TRBV2,TRBJ1-2,AGGTGANYGYT
TRBV7-3,TRBJ1-2,ASSGSAGYGYT
TRBV20-1,TRBJ2-7,RGSPWAGSASGGSYEQY
TRBV7-8,TRBJ2-3,ASSLAVGPDTQY
TRBV7-6,TRBJ2-2,ASSLVGGVNTGELF
TRBV27,TRBJ1-2,ASRVSLGYGYT
TRBV6-1,TRBJ1-1,ASSLSRQEGRGTQAF
TRBV18,TRBJ2-7,ASSPLGTDYEQY
TRBV5-1,TRBJ2-3,ASSRRAPGDTQY
TRBV4-1,TRBJ2-5,ASSQYGPQETQY
TRBV28,TRBJ1-6,ASSPITVDNSPLH
TRBV6-1,TRBJ1-1,ASSLWGTGGGEAF
TRBV29-1,TRBJ1-2,SVNLNYGYT
TRBV7-8,TRBJ1-1,ASSLPRVLGTEAF
TRBV7-9,TRBJ1-2,ASSGTGRYGYT
TRBV27,TRBJ1-2,ASSPSVKGSYGYT
TRBV3-1,TRBJ2-7,ASSQVHREESEQY
TRBV4-2,TRBJ2-5,ASSPEVGVDSQETQY
TRBV4-3,TRBJ2-1,ASSQSSFSYNEQF
TRBV11-2,TRBJ2-7,ASSSNRVYEQY
TRBV20-1,TRBJ1-4,SARGLDSMGTKLF
TRBV29-1,TRBJ2-3,SVEFDPDTQY
TRBV6-1,TRBJ1-2,ATNLQLGYGYT
TRBV6-2/TRBV6-3,TRBJ1-1,ASSYFQGATEAF
TRBV5-6,TRBJ2-5,ASSHGSYQETQY
TRBV7-9,TRBJ1-4,ASTSLGANEKLF